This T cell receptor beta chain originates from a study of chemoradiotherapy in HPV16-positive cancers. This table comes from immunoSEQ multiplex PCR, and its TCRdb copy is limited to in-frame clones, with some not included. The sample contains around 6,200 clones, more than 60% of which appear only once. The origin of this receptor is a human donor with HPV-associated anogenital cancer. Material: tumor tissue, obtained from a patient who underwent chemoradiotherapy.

CDR3: CASSYLGNEQYF. The CDR3 DNA sequence: TGTGCCAGCAGTTACTTGGGGAACGAGCAGTACTTC. The chain recombines TRBV6-5 with TRBJ2-7, with D uncertain. The germline V and J ends were trimmed by 1 base and 5 bases, with 6 bases remaining between them. The CDR3 is made up of 12 amino acids. Germline V lookup: CDR1 MNHEY, CDR2 SVGAGI.